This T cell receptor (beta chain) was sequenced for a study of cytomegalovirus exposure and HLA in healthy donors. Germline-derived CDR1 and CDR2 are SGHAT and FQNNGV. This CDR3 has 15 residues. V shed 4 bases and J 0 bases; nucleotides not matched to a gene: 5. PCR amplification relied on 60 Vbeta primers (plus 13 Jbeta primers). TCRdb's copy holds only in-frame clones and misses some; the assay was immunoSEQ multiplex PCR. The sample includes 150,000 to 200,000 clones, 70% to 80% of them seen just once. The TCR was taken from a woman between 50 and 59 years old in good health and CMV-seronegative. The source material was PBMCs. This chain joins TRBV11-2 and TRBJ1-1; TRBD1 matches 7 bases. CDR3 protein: CASSWTRGMNTEAFF. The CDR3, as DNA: TGTGCCAGCAGCTGGACCAGGGGGATGAACACTGAAGCTTTCTTT.